Listed below are T cell receptor beta chains from one sample, sequenced in a study of CD8 T cells in ankylosing spondylitis. TCRdb re-called the 5' RACE reads through MiXCR, storing one row per CDR3 protein. In the table there are 85,000 to 100,000 distinct CDR3 sequences, about 8.3% of which are singletons. Sequenced input: blood, either unsorted or a sorted T cell fraction (not recorded which). These receptors came from a male donor with ankylosing spondylitis or in good health (not recorded which). CDR3s include the opening cysteine and the closing phenylalanine or tryptophan. The D gene is left open where the match is weak. Expanded clones are given a class, and other clones once, few, many or no size at all.

>NA|12|TRBJ1-1|many|TRBV4-3
TGCGCCAGCAGCCGGGGAAACACTGAAGCTTTCTTT
CASSRGNTEAFF
>NA|13|TRBJ1-1|NA|TRBV12-3/TRBV12-4
TGTGCCAGCAGTTTTAGGGCTACAGGGGAAGCTTTCTTT
CASSFRATGEAFF
>NA|14|TRBJ1-5|many|TRBV6-4
TGTGCCAGCAGTATGATGGCAGCAGATCAGCCCCAGCATTTT
CASSMMAADQPQHF
>NA|15|TRBJ1-4|many|TRBV19
TGTGCCAGTAAGGACCCTACGCTTTCTAATGAAAAACTGTTTTTT
CASKDPTLSNEKLFF
>NA|14|TRBJ2-7|few|TRBV11-3
TGTGCCAGCAGCCCAGACAGACCCACCTACGAGCAGTACTTC
CASSPDRPTYEQYF
>NA|11|TRBJ2-7|many|TRBV7-2
TGTGCCAGCAGCTCTTTCGACGAGCAGTACTTC
CASSSFDEQYF
>NA|14|TRBJ2-2|many|TRBV4-3
TGCGCCAGCAGCCAACGATTTTTGGCCGGGGAGCTGTTTTTT
CASSQRFLAGELFF
>NA|15|TRBJ1-1|many|TRBV7-2
TGTGCCAGCAGCTTAGTAGGGACCATGAACACTGAAGCTTTCTTT
CASSLVGTMNTEAFF
>NA|13|TRBJ2-1|many|TRBV20-1
TGCAGTGGTATGATTGTAGCTCTGGATGAGCAGTTCTTC
CSGMIVALDEQFF
>TRBD2|14|TRBJ2-5|many|TRBV2
TGTGCCAGCAGGGGGGGGGAGGCACAAGAGACCCAGTACTTC
CASRGGEAQETQYF
>TRBD1|13|TRBJ1-5|NA|TRBV19
TGTGCCAGCCGGGACAGGGGGGGTCAGCCCCAGCATTTT
CASRDRGGQPQHF
>TRBD2|17|TRBJ2-1|many|TRBV12-3/TRBV12-4
TGTGCCAGCAGCTCAAGTGGGGGGGTTAGCTCCTACAATGAGCAGTTCTTC
CASSSSGGVSSYNEQFF
>NA|18|TRBJ2-2|many|TRBV12-2
TGTGCAAGTCGCTTAGCAGAGAACCGAAGGGTTAACACCGGGGAGCTGTTTTTT
CASRLAENRRVNTGELFF
>NA|12|TRBJ1-2|many|TRBV20-1
TGCAGTGCCCGGACCGTGAACTATGGCTACACCTTC
CSARTVNYGYTF
>NA|16|TRBJ2-1|few|TRBV13
TGTGCCAGCAGCATCCTACTAGCTGGGTGGTACAATGAGCAGTTCTTC
CASSILLAGWYNEQFF
>NA|15|TRBJ1-2|many|TRBV5-1
TGCGCCAGCAGCTTGGGTCGCGCGCTAGACTATGGCTACACCTTC
CASSLGRALDYGYTF
>NA|14|TRBJ1-3|many|TRBV6-1
TGTGCCAGCACCTGGGCCCTCGAAGGAGACACCATATATTTT
CASTWALEGDTIYF